Listed here are 13 T cell receptor beta chains from one sample, sequenced in a study of control samples from healthy donors and cancer patients. Generated by immunoSEQ multiplex PCR, the TCRdb table keeps only in-frame clones and is missing some. The sample gives around 180,000 clones, more than 85% of which show up once; around 2% is in the top ten. The source material was blood. These receptors were obtained from a woman between 35 and 50 years old in good health.

The CDR3 sequence: CATSDPGGANTIYF. The CDR3 nucleotides read TGTGCCACCAGTGACCCGGGGGGGGCGAACACCATATATTTT. This chain connects TRBV24-1 to TRBJ1-3; tentative D call: TRBD1 (6 bases). This CDR3 has 14 amino acids. Germline values: CDR1 KGHDR, CDR2 SFDVKD. The V and J ends lost 4 bases and 7 bases respectively, with 13 bases between them.

V usage is TRBV5-1 and J usage is TRBJ2-1; TRBD2 agrees at 8 bases. The CDR3 runs 15 residues. Germline V lookup: CDR1 SGHRS, CDR2 YFSETQ. Trimming cost V 4 bases and J 4 bases; bases outside gene matches: 7. The DNA of the CDR3 is TGCGCCAGCAGCCCGGGACTAGTGCCGTACAATGAGCAGTTCTTC. Encoded protein: CASSPGLVPYNEQFF. The whole variable domain, filled in from reference TRBV5-1 and TRBJ2-1, reads KAGVTQTPRYLIKTRGQQVTLSCSPISGHRSVSWYQQTPGQGLQFLFEYFSETQRNKGNFPGRFSGRQFSNSRSEMNVSTLELGDSALYLCASSPGLVPYNEQFFGPGTRLTVL.

The chain has TRBV7-2 and TRBJ1-5; no clear D gene. The V end was cut by 1 base, the J end by 11 bases, with 12 bases between. Germline CDR1 and CDR2: SGHTA and FQGNSA. The CDR3 consists of 13 residues. The DNA of the CDR3 is TGTGCCAGCAGCTTAGGGCATCGATACTCCCAGCATTTT. It translates to CASSLGHRYSQHF.

The V call is TRBV27, the J call TRBJ2-7, with 9 bases lining up with TRBD1. This CDR3 region has 17 residues. Germline V gives CDR1 MNHEY, CDR2 SMNVEV (reference sequence). Losses at the gene ends were 9 bases for V and 6 bases for J; bases not matched to a gene: 21. Here the CDR3 DNA reads TGTGCCAGTCGCTCGGGACAGGGAGGTAGCTGGGTGAGCGAGCAGTACTTC. Encoded protein: CASRSGQGGSWVSEQYF.

This clone was detected once. The chain couples TRBV13 to TRBJ1-1, with D maybe TRBD1 (5 bases). V lost 0 bases, J lost 7 bases, and 9 bases lay in between. Per germline, CDR1 PRHDT and CDR2 FYEKMQ (reference sequence). CDR3 length: 13 residues. The CDR3 DNA reads TGTGCCAGCAGCTTAGGCCAGGGAAATGAAGCTTTCTTT. It encodes CASSLGQGNEAFF. Full variable domain (rest looked up from reference TRBV13 and TRBJ1-1): AAGVIQSPRHLIKEKRETATLKCYPIPRHDTVYWYQQGPGQDPQFLISFYEKMQSDKGSIPDRFSAQQFSDYHSELNMSSLELGDSALYFCASSLGQGNEAFFGQGTRLTVV.

This clone has just a few counts. This chain joins TRBV18 and TRBJ1-6; D is unclear. The CDR3 is 13 amino acids. Germline CDR1 KGHSH, CDR2 LQKENI. Trimming cost V 2 bases and J 7 bases, with 6 bases left between them. The CDR3 DNA reads TGTGCCAGCTCACCAAACGGGAATTCACCCCTCCACTTT. It specifies CASSPNGNSPLHF.

V and J are TRBV25-1 and TRBJ1-6; TRBD1 matches at 7 bases. The J segment lost 7 bases and the V segment lost 0 bases, leaving 6 bases of the junction unmatched. Germline CDR1 reads MGHDK; CDR2 reads SYGVNS. This CDR3 has 16 amino acids. CDR3 in DNA: TGTGCCAGCAGTGAATATTCCCGACAGGGCAATTCACCCCTCCACTTT. This codes for CASSEYSRQGNSPLHF.

This rearrangement joins TRBV20-1 to TRBJ1-2, with D unresolved. There are 10 residues in the CDR3. The V end was cut by 6 bases, the J end by 6 bases, with 8 bases between. Germline V gene lookup returns CDR1 DFQATT and CDR2 SNEGSKA (reference sequence). CDR3 DNA: TGCAGTGCCGCGGATAATGGCTACACCTTC. Amino acid sequence: CSAADNGYTF.

The rearrangement joins TRBV19 to TRBJ1-4; the D is unclear. V shed 3 bases and J shed 4 bases, with 12 bases lying between them. CDR1 and CDR2 (germline): LNHDA, SQIVND (reference sequence). This CDR3 has 15 amino acids. The CDR3, as DNA: TGTGCCAGTAGTATGGTCGCGGGATATAATGAAAAACTGTTTTTT. It yields the protein CASSMVAGYNEKLFF.

This clone was observed a single time. The rearrangement joins TRBV18 to TRBJ2-3; TRBD2 agrees at 14 bases. CDR3 length: 17 residues. In germline, CDR1 is KGHSH, CDR2 LQKENI. The ends lost 4 bases at V and 1 base at J; junction bases unmatched: 4. The CDR3 region is CASSRTSGGSGTDTQYF. CDR3 DNA sequence: TGTGCCAGCTCACGGACTAGCGGGGGGTCTGGCACAGATACGCAGTATTTT.

J is TRBJ2-2 and V is TRBV10-1; 11 positions agree with TRBD2. The junction had 4 bases not matched to a gene; V was cut back by 6 bases and J by 4 bases. In germline, CDR1 is WNHNN, CDR2 SYGVQD (reference sequence). CDR3 length: 15 amino acids. The CDR3 nucleotides are TGCGCCAGCAGCGGACTAGCGGGTATCACCGGGGAGCTGTTTTTT. Its translation: CASSGLAGITGELFF.

This chain connects TRBV4-1 to TRBJ2-1, with a weak D call TRBD2 (7 bases). Germline V CDR1 and CDR2: MGHRA, YSYEKL. This CDR3 is built from 15 residues. Trimming pared 4 bases from V and 4 bases from J, leaving 14 bases between. The CDR3: CASSPDAGAYNEQFF. CDR3 DNA sequence: TGCGCCAGCAGCCCGGACGCGGGGGCTTACAATGAGCAGTTCTTC.

This chain links TRBV6-2 or TRBV6-3 with TRBJ2-1; D is ambiguous. Germline CDR1 and CDR2: MNHEY and SVGEGT. CDR3 length: 11 amino acids. V was shortened by 2 bases and J by 7 bases, with 3 bases between the two germline ends. CDR3 sequence reads: CASSYGNEQFF. The DNA for the CDR3 is TGTGCCAGCAGTTACGGTAATGAGCAGTTCTTC.